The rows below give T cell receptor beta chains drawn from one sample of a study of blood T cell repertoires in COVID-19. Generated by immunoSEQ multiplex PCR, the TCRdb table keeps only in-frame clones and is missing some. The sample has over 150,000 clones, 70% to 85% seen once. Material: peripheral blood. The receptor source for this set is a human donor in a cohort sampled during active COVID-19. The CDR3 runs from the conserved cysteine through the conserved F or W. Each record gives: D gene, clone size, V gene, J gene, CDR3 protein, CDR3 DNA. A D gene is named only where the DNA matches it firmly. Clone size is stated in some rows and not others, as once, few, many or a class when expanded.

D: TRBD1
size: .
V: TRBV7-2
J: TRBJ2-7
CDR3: CASRGQGRAGPSYEQYF
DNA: TGTGCCAGCAGAGGACAGGGACGAGCGGGCCCCTCCTACGAGCAGTACTTC

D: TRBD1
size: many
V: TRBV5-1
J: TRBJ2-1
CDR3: CASRDRENPGSYNEQFF
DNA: TGCGCCAGCAGGGACAGGGAGAACCCCGGCTCCTACAATGAGCAGTTCTTC

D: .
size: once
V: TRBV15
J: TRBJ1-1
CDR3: CATSSPPGGEYEAFF
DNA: TGTGCCACCAGCAGCCCCCCGGGAGGGGAGTATGAAGCTTTCTTT

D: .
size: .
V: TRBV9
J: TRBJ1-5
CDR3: CASSVSGTGQPQHF
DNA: TGTGCCAGCAGCGTATCAGGGACTGGACAGCCCCAGCATTTT

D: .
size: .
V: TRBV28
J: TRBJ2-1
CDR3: CASSPFRERVQSEQFF
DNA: TGTGCCAGCAGTCCCTTCCGGGAGAGAGTACAATCTGAGCAGTTCTTC

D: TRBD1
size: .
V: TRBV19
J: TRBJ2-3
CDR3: CASSNPGQGAQDTQYF
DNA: TGTGCCAGTAGTAACCCGGGACAGGGGGCCCAAGATACGCAGTATTTT

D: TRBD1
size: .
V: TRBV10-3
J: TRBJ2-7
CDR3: CAISESRGQGLVYEQYF
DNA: TGTGCCATCAGTGAGTCACGTGGACAGGGGCTAGTCTACGAGCAGTACTTC

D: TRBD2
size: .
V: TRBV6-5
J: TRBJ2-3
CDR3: CASPREGTDTQYF
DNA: TGTGCCAGCCCCCGGGAGGGCACAGATACGCAGTATTTT

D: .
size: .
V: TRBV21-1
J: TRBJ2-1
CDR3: CASSDSGTASYNEQFF
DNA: TGTGCCAGCAGCGACTCCGGGACAGCCTCCTACAATGAGCAGTTCTTC

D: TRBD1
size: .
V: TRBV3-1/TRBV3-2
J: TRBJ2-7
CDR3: CASSRGTGGFSYEQYF
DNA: TGTGCCAGCAGCAGGGGGACAGGGGGCTTCTCCTACGAGCAGTACTTC

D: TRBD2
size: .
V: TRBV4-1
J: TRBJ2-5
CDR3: CASSPRVSGTREETQYF
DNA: TGCGCCAGCAGCCCCCGAGTGTCGGGGACTAGGGAAGAGACCCAGTACTTC

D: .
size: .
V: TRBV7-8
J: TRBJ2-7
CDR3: CASSLELGSYEQYF
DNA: TGTGCCAGCAGCTTAGAGCTAGGGAGCTACGAGCAGTACTTC

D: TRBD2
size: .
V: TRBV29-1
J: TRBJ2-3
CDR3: CSVENSGSGDTQYF
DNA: TGCAGCGTTGAAAATAGCGGGAGTGGAGATACGCAGTATTTT

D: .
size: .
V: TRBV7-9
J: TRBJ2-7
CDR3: CASTPSGQGYYEQYF
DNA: TGTGCCAGCACTCCCAGTGGGCAGGGATACTACGAGCAGTACTTC

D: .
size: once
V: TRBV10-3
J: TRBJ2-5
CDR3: CAISERLGGQETQYF
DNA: TGTGCCATCAGTGAGCGACTGGGGGGACAGGAGACCCAGTACTTC

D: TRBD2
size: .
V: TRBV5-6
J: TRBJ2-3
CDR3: CASSLKWLAGSTDTQYF
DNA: TGTGCCAGCAGCTTGAAGTGGTTAGCGGGAAGCACAGATACGCAGTATTTT

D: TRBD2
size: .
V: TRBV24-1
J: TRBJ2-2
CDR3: CATSERTSGRGELFF
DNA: TGTGCCACCAGTGAAAGGACTAGCGGGAGAGGGGAGCTGTTTTTT

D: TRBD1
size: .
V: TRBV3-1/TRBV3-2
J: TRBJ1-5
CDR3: CASSPGQGIRNQPQHF
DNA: TGTGCCAGCAGCCCCGGACAGGGGATTCGCAATCAGCCCCAGCATTTT

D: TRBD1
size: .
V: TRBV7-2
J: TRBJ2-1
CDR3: CASSNRQGSYNEQFF
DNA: TGTGCCAGCAGCAACAGACAGGGCTCCTACAATGAGCAGTTCTTC

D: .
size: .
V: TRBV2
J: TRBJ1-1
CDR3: CATSRVMNTEAFF
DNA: TGTGCCACCTCCCGCGTTATGAACACTGAAGCTTTCTTT

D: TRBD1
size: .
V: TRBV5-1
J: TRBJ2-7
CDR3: CASSLQLVGTGSEQYF
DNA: TGCGCCAGCAGCTTGCAATTAGTTGGGACAGGGAGCGAGCAGTACTTC

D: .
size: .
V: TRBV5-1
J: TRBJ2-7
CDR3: CASSSGRLGYEQYF
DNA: TGCGCCAGCAGCTCAGGGAGGTTGGGCTACGAGCAGTACTTC

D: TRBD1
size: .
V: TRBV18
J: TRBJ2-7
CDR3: CASSPGQGKRGGGSYEQYF
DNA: TGTGCCAGCTCACCGGGACAGGGAAAAAGGGGGGGTGGCTCCTACGAGCAGTACTTC

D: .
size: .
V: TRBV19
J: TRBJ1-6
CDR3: CASSQGQSFFPLHF
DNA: TGTGCCAGTAGCCAAGGACAGTCCTTTTTCCCCCTCCACTTT

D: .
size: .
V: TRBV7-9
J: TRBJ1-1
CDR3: CASSFRGNTEAFF
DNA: TGTGCCAGCAGCTTCCGGGGAAACACTGAAGCTTTCTTT

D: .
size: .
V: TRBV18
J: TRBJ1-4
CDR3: CASSPTKQPTNEKLFF
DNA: TGTGCCAGCTCACCGACGAAACAGCCAACTAATGAAAAACTGTTTTTT

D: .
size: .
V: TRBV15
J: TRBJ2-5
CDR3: CATILTWETQYF
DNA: TGTGCCACCATCCTGACATGGGAGACCCAGTACTTC

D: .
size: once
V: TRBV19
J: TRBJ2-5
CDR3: CASTPSWRAETQYF
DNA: TGTGCCAGTACCCCGAGTTGGAGGGCGGAGACCCAGTACTTC

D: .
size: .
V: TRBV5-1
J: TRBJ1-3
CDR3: CASSLWESTSGNTIYF
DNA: TGCGCCAGCAGCTTGTGGGAGTCAACCTCTGGAAACACCATATATTTT

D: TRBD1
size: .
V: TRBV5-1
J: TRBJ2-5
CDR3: CASSLQGEETQYF
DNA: TGCGCCAGCAGCTTACAGGGGGAAGAGACCCAGTACTTC

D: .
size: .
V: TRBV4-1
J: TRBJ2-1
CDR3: CASSQDGGRSSYNEQFF
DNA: TGCGCCAGCAGCCAAGATGGGGGCCGAAGCTCCTACAATGAGCAGTTCTTC

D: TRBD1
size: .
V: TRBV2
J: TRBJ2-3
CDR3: CASRQGGGTDTQYF
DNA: TGTGCCAGCAGACAGGGGGGAGGCACAGATACGCAGTATTTT

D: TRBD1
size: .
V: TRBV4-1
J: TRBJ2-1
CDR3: CASSQELFRDRYNEQFF
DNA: TGCGCCAGCAGCCAAGAATTGTTCCGGGACAGATACAATGAGCAGTTCTTC

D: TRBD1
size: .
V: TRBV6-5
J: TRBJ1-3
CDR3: CASSYSTGHGNTIYF
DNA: TGTGCCAGCAGTTACTCGACAGGGCACGGAAACACCATATATTTT

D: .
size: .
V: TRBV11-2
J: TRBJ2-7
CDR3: CASSLQGLGYEQYF
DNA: TGTGCCAGCAGCTTACAGGGGTTGGGGTACGAGCAGTACTTC

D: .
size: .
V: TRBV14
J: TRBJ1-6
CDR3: CASSPTGYNSPLHF
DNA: TGTGCCAGCAGCCCTACGGGATATAATTCACCCCTCCACTTT

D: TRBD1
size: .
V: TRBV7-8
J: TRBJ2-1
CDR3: CASSFRQGLGEQFF
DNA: TGTGCCAGCAGCTTTCGACAGGGTTTGGGTGAGCAGTTCTTC

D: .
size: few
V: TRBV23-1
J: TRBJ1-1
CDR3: CASSQSCRGRNTEAFF
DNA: TGCGCCAGCAGTCAATCATGTCGAGGCAGGAACACTGAAGCTTTCTTT